The sample holds a few counts of the clone carrying this TCR beta chain. This specimen belongs to a study of shared clonotypes between healthy human individuals. This table comes from immunoSEQ multiplex PCR, and its TCRdb copy is limited to in-frame clones, with some not included. The sample lists some 980,000 clones; 76% were seen once. This TCR came from a man aged 18 to 35 in good health. Sequencing input: memory CD4+ T cells sorted from blood. Regarding subset: CD45RA-negative fraction.

CDR3 amino acids: CASSQASGGQGRGEQYF. CDR3 coding DNA: TGTGCCAGCAGCCAAGCCTCAGGGGGACAGGGTCGTGGCGAGCAGTACTTC. This chain joins TRBV14 and TRBJ2-7, with 9 nucleotides matching TRBD1. V trimming: 1 base; J trimming: 6 bases; junction bases outside the gene matches: 13. CDR1 and CDR2 (germline): SGHDN, FVKESK. The CDR3 consists of 17 residues.